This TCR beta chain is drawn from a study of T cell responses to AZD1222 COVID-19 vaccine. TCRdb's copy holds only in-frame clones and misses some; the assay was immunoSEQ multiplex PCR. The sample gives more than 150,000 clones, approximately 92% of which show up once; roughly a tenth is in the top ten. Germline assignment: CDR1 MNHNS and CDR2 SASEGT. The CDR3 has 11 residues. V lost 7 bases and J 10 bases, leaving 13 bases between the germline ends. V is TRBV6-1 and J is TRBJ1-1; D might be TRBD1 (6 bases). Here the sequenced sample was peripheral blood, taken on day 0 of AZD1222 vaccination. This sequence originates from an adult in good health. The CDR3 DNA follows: TGTGCCAGCAAGGGGACAATAACAGCTTTCTTT. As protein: CASKGTITAFF.